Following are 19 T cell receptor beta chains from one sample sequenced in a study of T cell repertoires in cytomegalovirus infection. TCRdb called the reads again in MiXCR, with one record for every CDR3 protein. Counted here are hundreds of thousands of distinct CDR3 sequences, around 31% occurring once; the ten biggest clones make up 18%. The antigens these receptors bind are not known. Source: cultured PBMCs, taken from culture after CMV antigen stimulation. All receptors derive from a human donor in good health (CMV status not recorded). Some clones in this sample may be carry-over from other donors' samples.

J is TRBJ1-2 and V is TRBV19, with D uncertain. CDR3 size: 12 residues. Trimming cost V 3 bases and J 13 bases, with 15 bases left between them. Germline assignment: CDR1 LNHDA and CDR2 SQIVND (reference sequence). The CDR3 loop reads CASSIRPARLTF. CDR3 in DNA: TGTGCCAGTAGTATTAGGCCGGCCAGGCTCACCTTC.

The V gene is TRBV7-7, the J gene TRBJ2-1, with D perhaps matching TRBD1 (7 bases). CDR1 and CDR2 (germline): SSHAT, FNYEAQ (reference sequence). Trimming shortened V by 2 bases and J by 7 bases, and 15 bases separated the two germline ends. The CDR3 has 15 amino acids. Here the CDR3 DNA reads TGTGCCAGCAGCTTAAACCGGGACAGCGGGAATGAGCAGTTCTTC. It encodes CASSLNRDSGNEQFF.

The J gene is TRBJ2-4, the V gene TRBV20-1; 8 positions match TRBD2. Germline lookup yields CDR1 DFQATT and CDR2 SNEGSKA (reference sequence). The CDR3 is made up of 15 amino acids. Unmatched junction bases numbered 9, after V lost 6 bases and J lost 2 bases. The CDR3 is CSAPLRGGPKNIQYF. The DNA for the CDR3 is TGCAGTGCCCCACTACGGGGGGGCCCCAAAAACATTCAGTACTTC.

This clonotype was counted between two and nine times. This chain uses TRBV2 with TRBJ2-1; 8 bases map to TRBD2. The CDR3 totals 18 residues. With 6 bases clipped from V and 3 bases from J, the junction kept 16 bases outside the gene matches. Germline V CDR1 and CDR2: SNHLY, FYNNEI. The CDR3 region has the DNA TGTGCCAGCAGAGGAGGGGCGGGAGGATCCCAACTCTACAATGAGCAGTTCTTC. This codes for CASRGGAGGSQLYNEQFF.

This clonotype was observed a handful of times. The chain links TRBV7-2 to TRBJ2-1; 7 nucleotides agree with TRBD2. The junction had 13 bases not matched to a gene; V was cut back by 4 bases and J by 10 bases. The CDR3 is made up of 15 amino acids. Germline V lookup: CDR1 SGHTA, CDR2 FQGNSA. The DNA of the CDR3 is TGTGCCAGCAGCTCATCCAGTGCTAGCGGAAGCGAGCAGTTCTTC. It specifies CASSSSSASGSEQFF.

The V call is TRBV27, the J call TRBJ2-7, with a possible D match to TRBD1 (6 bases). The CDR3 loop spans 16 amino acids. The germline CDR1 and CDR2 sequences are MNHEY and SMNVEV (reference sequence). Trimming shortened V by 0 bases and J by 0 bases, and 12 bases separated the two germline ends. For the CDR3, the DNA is TGTGCCAGCAGTTTATCGGGGGCGGGTTACTCCTACGAGCAGTACTTC. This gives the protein CASSLSGAGYSYEQYF.

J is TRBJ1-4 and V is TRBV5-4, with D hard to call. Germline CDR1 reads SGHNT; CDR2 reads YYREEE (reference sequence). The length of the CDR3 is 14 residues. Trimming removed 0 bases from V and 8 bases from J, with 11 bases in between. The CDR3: CASSLAGVREKLFF. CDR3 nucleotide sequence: TGTGCCAGCAGCTTGGCCGGGGTTAGAGAAAAACTGTTTTTT.

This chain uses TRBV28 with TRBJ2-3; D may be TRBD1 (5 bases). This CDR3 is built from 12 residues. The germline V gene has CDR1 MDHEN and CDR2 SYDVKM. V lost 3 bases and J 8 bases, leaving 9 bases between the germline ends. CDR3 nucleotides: TGTGCCAGCAGTTTGGTTGGGGCTACGCAGTATTTT. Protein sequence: CASSLVGATQYF. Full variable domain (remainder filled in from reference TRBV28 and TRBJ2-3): DVKVTQSSRYLVKRTGEKVFLECVQDMDHENMFWYRQDPGLGLRLIYFSYDVKMKEKGDIPEGYSVSREKKERFSLILESASTNQTSMYLCASSLVGATQYFGPGTRLTVL.

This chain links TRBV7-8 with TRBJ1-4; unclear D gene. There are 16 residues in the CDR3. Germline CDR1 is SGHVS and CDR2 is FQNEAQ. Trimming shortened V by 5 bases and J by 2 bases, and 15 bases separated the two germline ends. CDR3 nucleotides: TGTGCCAGCAGCCTACGGGCCAGAGGCACTAATGAAAAACTGTTTTTT. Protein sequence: CASSLRARGTNEKLFF.

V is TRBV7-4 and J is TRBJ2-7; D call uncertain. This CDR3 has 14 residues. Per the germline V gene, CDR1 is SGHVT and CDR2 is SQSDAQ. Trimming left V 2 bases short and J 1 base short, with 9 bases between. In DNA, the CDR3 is TGTGCCAGCAGCTTACATTACCGTTCCTACGAGCAGTACTTC. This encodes CASSLHYRSYEQYF.

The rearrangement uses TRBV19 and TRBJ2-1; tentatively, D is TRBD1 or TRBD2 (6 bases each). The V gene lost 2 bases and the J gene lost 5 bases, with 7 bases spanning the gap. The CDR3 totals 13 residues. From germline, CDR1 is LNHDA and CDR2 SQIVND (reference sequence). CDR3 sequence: CASSIRGDNEQFF. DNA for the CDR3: TGTGCCAGTAGTATAAGGGGGGACAATGAGCAGTTCTTC.

The CDR3 nucleotides read TGTGCCAGCCAGCCCCCGGAATCCTACGAGCAGTACTTC. Protein sequence: CASQPPESYEQYF. The chain employs TRBV7-4 and TRBJ2-7; the D is unclear. The ends were cut back, 8 bases at V and 1 base at J, with 12 bases in the middle. This CDR3 is 13 amino acids long. Germline lookup yields CDR1 SGHVT and CDR2 SQSDAQ.

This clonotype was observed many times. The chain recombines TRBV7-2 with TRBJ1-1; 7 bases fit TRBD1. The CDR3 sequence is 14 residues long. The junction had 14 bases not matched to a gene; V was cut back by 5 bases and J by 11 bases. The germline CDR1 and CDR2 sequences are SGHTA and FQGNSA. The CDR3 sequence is CASSEPGQKFPAFF. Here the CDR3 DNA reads TGTGCCAGCAGCGAACCGGGACAGAAATTCCCCGCTTTCTTT.

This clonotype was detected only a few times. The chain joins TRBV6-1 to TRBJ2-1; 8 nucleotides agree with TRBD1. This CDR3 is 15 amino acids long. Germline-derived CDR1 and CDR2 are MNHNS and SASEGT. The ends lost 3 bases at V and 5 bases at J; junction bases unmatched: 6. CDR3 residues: CASSDSWTGNNEQFF. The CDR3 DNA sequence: TGTGCCAGCAGTGACTCCTGGACAGGGAACAATGAGCAGTTCTTC.

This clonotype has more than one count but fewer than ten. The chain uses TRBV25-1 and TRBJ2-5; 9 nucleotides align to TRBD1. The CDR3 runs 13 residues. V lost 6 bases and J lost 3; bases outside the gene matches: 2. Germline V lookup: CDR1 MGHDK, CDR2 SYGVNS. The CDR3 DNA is TGTGCCAGCAGGACAGGGGGTGAAGAGACCCAGTACTTC. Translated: CASRTGGEETQYF.

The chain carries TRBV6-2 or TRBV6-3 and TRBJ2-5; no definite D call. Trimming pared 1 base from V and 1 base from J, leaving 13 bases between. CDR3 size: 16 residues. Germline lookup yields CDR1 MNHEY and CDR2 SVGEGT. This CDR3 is CASSYLGEAGQETQYF. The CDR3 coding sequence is TGTGCCAGCAGTTACTTGGGTGAGGCAGGCCAAGAGACCCAGTACTTC.

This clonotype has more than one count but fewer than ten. DNA for the CDR3: TGTGCCAGCAGTGCCCCCTATGGCGGCGCACACAATCAGCCCCAGCATTTT. This translates into CASSAPYGGAHNQPQHF. This chain links TRBV6-1 with TRBJ1-5, with D uncertain. Germline lookup yields CDR1 MNHNS and CDR2 SASEGT. The CDR3 is 17 residues long. Trimming took 4 bases from V and 3 from J, leaving 19 bases between them.

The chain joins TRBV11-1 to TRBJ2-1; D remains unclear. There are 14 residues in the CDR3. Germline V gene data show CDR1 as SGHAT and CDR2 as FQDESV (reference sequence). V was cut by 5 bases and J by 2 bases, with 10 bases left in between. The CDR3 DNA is TGTGCCAGCAGCCCATATTTGACCTACAATGAGCAGTTCTTC. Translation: CASSPYLTYNEQFF.

The CDR3 loop is CSARWDSHVLTDTQYF. Written as DNA, the CDR3 is TGCAGTGCTAGGTGGGACTCCCACGTCCTCACAGATACGCAGTATTTT. V gene TRBV20-1 combines with J gene TRBJ2-3, with D perhaps matching TRBD2 (6 bases). Deletions cut 3 bases from V and 2 bases from J, with 18 bases between. Germline V gives CDR1 DFQATT, CDR2 SNEGSKA (reference sequence). CDR3 length: 16 amino acids.